The 14 T cell receptor beta chains below all came from one sample that was sequenced in a study of spatial heterogeneity in lung cancer. The time point was: sample taken at primary tumor resection. In each case, whole RNA from tumor, nontumor lung or frozen PBMC was sequenced unsorted. TCRdb redid the calling of the 5' RACE reads with MiXCR, one entry per CDR3 protein. The table records about 15,000 distinct CDR3 sequences, over 6.5% of them present only once. The sample in question was PBMCs, obtained at surgery. The receptors shown here come from a female donor with early-stage non-small cell lung cancer.

This chain joins TRBV4-2 and TRBJ2-2, with no clear D. Germline-derived CDR1 and CDR2 are LGHNA and YNFKEQ. Trimming left V 0 bases short and J 2 bases short, with 7 bases between. This CDR3 is built from 15 residues. CDR3 nucleotides: TGTGCCAGCAGCCAAGATTACCGAAACACCGGGGAGCTGTTTTTT. Residues: CASSQDYRNTGELFF.

This clonotype was picked up many times. This rearrangement joins TRBV7-9 to TRBJ2-7; the D is unclear. Germline-derived CDR1 and CDR2 are SEHNR and FQNEAQ (reference sequence). The CDR3 runs to 18 residues. V was shortened by 5 bases and J by 6 bases, with 29 bases between the two germline ends. The CDR3 is CASSPYGQGPLSRGEQYF. CDR3 nucleotides: TGTGCCAGCAGCCCCTACGGCCAAGGGCCCCTCTCTAGAGGCGAGCAGTACTTC.

This clonotype was seen many times. This chain links TRBV4-2 with TRBJ1-2, with D hard to call. Trimming took 0 bases from V and 3 from J, leaving 20 bases between them. This CDR3 has 18 amino acids. The germline V gene has CDR1 LGHNA and CDR2 YNFKEQ. The CDR3 DNA sequence: TGTGCCAGCAGCCAAGAGAGGGCCGGTATCGGCAGCTACTATGGCTACACCTTC. Its translation: CASSQERAGIGSYYGYTF.

At least ten counts were recorded for this clonotype. The gene calls are TRBV7-9 and TRBJ2-1; D not certain. The germline gives CDR1 SEHNR, CDR2 FQNEAQ (reference sequence). V was shortened by 5 bases and J by 6 bases, with 14 bases between the two germline ends. CDR3 size: 14 residues. Written as DNA, the CDR3 is TGTGCCAGCAGCCGACTCAGTACCGGCAATGAGCAGTTCTTC. This translates into CASSRLSTGNEQFF.

The rearrangement uses TRBV7-6 and TRBJ2-3; 12 bases fit TRBD2. V lost 2 bases to trimming and J lost 3 bases; unmatched junction nucleotides: 6. Germline loops: CDR1 SGHVS, CDR2 FNYEAQ. The CDR3 sequence is 17 residues long. The chain's CDR3 is CASSLLAGGPRTDTQYF. CDR3 sequence (DNA): TGTGCCAGCAGCTTACTAGCGGGAGGGCCACGGACAGATACGCAGTATTTT.

This clonotype was seen ten or more times. The chain employs TRBV4-1 and TRBJ2-7, with D perhaps assigned TRBD1 or TRBD2 (5 bases each). CDR3 length: 15 residues. V lost 4 bases and J 2 bases, leaving 15 bases between the germline ends. Germline V lookup: CDR1 MGHRA, CDR2 YSYEKL. The CDR3 DNA reads as TGCGCCAGCAGCCTCAGGGTTGGAGGACCCTACGAGCAGTACTTC. It translates to CASSLRVGGPYEQYF.

This clonotype was counted ten times or more. The gene calls are TRBV29-1 and TRBJ1-2; TRBD1 is a possible D gene (6 bases). V lost 8 bases and J lost 7, with 29 bases in between. The CDR3 length is 16 residues. Looked up from germline, CDR1 is SQVTM and CDR2 is ANQGSEA. CDR3 DNA: TGCAGCACAACAACAGGGTACCAGGGTGATGAACTTGGCTACACCTTC. Its protein is CSTTTGYQGDELGYTF.

This clonotype was seen many times. V gene TRBV12-3 or TRBV12-4 combines with J gene TRBJ2-3; D might be TRBD1 (6 bases). Trimming removed 1 base at V and 2 bases at J, with 10 bases between. The CDR3 runs to 15 residues. CDR3 nucleotide sequence: TGTGCCAGCAGTTTAGTGGGGGCGACCACAGATACGCAGTATTTT. Encoded protein: CASSLVGATTDTQYF.

Concerning this clonotype: With a much larger clone just one base away, this may be a read error. The chain has TRBV20-1 and TRBJ1-2; no definite D call. V was pared by 4 bases and J by 2 bases, with 14 bases between. Germline CDR1 is DFQATT and CDR2 is SNEGSKA (reference sequence). The CDR3 extends over 14 amino acids. This CDR3 is CSATKTSSNYGYTF. The CDR3 region has the DNA TGCAGTGCTACAAAGACAAGCAGCAACTATGGCTACACCTTC.

This clonotype was observed at least ten times. This chain uses TRBV4-1 with TRBJ2-7; no firm D call. Trimming removed 3 bases from V and 4 bases from J, with 13 bases in between. CDR3 length: 14 residues. Germline loops: CDR1 MGHRA, CDR2 YSYEKL. The CDR3 DNA reads as TGCGCCAGCAGCCATGCCGGGTCTCCATACGAGCAGTACTTC. Protein: CASSHAGSPYEQYF.

The V and J genes are TRBV18 and TRBJ2-1; D gene unclear. CDR3 size: 12 residues. Germline V gene data show CDR1 as KGHSH and CDR2 as LQKENI. Trimming took off 3 bases at V and 3 bases at J, with 3 bases between the two ends. The chain's CDR3 is CASSPGYNEQFF. CDR3 nucleotides: TGTGCCAGCTCACCGGGCTACAATGAGCAGTTCTTC.

Ten or more counts support this clonotype. This rearrangement joins TRBV5-5 to TRBJ1-2; D uncertain. The V gene lost 0 bases and the J gene lost 8 bases, with 11 bases spanning the gap. Germline CDR1 is SGHKS and CDR2 is YYEKEE (reference sequence). The CDR3 runs 13 residues. CDR3 DNA sequence: TGTGCCAGCAGCTTGGCCGGCTCGGTCGGCTACACCTTC. As protein: CASSLAGSVGYTF.

This clonotype was counted ten times or more. V is TRBV25-1 and J is TRBJ2-7, with 11 bases matching TRBD2. Germline CDR1 MGHDK, CDR2 SYGVNS. The CDR3 runs to 13 residues. The V gene end was trimmed by 5 bases and the J gene end by 5 bases; junction bases not matched to a gene: 2. Written as DNA, the CDR3 is TGTGCCAGCAGTCTAGCGGGAGGCCACGAGCAGTACTTC. It is translated as CASSLAGGHEQYF.

This clonotype was counted at least ten times. This chain links TRBV7-2 with TRBJ1-1, with D possibly TRBD1 on 6 matching bases. CDR3 length equals 14 residues. V lost 3 bases, J lost 4 bases, and 12 bases lay in between. Germline CDR1 SGHTA, CDR2 FQGNSA. CDR3 nucleotides: TGTGCCAGCAGCTTTAAAGGGGGAGGCACTGAAGCTTTCTTT. Residues: CASSFKGGGTEAFF.